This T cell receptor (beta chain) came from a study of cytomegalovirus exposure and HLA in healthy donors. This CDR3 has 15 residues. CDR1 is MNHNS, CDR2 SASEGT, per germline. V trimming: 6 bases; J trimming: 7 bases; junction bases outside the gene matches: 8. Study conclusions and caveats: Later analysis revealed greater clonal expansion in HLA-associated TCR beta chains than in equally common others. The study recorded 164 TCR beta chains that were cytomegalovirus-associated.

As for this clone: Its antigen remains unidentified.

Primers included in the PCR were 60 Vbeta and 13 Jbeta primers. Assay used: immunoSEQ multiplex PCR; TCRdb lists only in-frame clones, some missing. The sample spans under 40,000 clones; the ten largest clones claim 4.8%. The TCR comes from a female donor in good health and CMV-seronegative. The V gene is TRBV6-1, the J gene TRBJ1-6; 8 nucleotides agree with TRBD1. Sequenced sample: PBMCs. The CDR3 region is CASSETGGGNSPLHF. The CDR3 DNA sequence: TGTGCCAGCAGCGAAACAGGGGGTGGCAATTCACCCCTCCACTTT.